The 26 T cell receptor beta chains below come from one sample, sequenced in a study of human T cells and chemical hapten exposure (dated by TCRdb to the early 2020s). Library creation used RACE. Sequenced using a NextSeq 500. TCRdb handled the public reads itself, with Q25 trimming in fastp and clone calling in MiXCR, and kept productive beta chains. CDR3 protein sequences are deduplicated, and each keeps its most common genes and DNA. The table for this sample lists 95,000 to 150,000 distinct CDR3 sequences; about 10% of them were counted only once. Under 2.5% of the sample is taken by the ten largest. Explained via the paper, the time point label denotes: patch test 3, about 24 weeks after DPC sensitization. According to the study, the label for this sample's treatment or condition signals: therapeutic diphenylcyclopropenone sensitization with weekly scalp DPC. The sequences come from whole blood, collected in connection with sensitization to the hapten diphenylcyclopropenone (DPC). These receptors were obtained from a woman between 45 and 65 years old with alopecia areata. Some clones in this sample may be carry-over from other donors' samples.

CDR3 sequence reads: CASSLGHLNTGELFF. In DNA, the CDR3 is TGTGCCAGCAGCTTGGGACACCTGAACACCGGGGAGCTGTTTTTT. The rearrangement joins TRBV11-2 to TRBJ2-2, with D perhaps matching TRBD1 (6 bases). The ends were cut back, 3 bases at V and 1 base at J, with 9 bases in the middle. Per germline, CDR1 SGHAT and CDR2 FQNNGV. The CDR3 totals 15 residues.

The chain recombines TRBV5-4 with TRBJ2-3; D call uncertain. V shed 3 bases and J shed 2 bases, with 13 bases lying between them. The CDR3 totals 15 residues. Germline V gene sequence: CDR1 SGHNT, CDR2 YYREEE (reference sequence). In DNA form, the CDR3 reads TGTGCCAGCAGCTCCACCAAGTTCCCCACAGATACGCAGTATTTT. It translates to CASSSTKFPTDTQYF.

This clonotype was recorded at least ten times. This chain's CDR3 is CASSQEGLRGRGNYGYTF. In DNA form, the CDR3 reads TGCGCCAGCAGCCAAGAAGGGTTACGAGGCAGGGGGAACTATGGCTACACCTTC. The genes are TRBV4-1 and TRBJ1-2; 7 positions match TRBD1. With 0 bases clipped from V and 2 bases from J, the junction kept 12 bases outside the gene matches. CDR3 length: 18 residues. Germline-derived CDR1 and CDR2 are MGHRA and YSYEKL.

The J gene is TRBJ1-6, the V gene TRBV12-3 or TRBV12-4; 9 bases align to TRBD1. The V gene end was trimmed by 6 bases and the J gene end by 8 bases; junction bases not matched to a gene: 5. The CDR3 is made up of 14 amino acids. Here the CDR3 DNA reads TGTGCCAGCAGACCGACAGGGGGGCATTCACCCCTCCACTTT. This sequence encodes CASRPTGGHSPLHF.

The chain uses TRBV5-6 and TRBJ1-1; D is perhaps TRBD1 (5 bases). V was shortened by 3 bases and J by 3 bases, with 12 bases between the two germline ends. Per the germline V gene, CDR1 is SGHDT and CDR2 is YYEEEE. The CDR3 is 14 residues long. The CDR3 reads CASSWPGVDTEAFF. DNA of the CDR3: TGTGCCAGCAGCTGGCCGGGGGTCGACACTGAAGCTTTCTTT.

This clonotype came up many times. The chain carries TRBV20-1 and TRBJ2-1; no definite D call. The CDR3 totals 13 residues. The V gene's germline CDR1 is DFQATT and CDR2 SNEGSKA (reference sequence). Trimming pared 3 bases from V and 8 bases from J, leaving 14 bases between. This CDR3 reads CSASYRAPHEQFF. Here the CDR3 DNA reads TGCAGTGCTAGCTACCGGGCCCCCCATGAGCAGTTCTTC.

This clonotype was counted ten times or more. The genes are TRBV6-4 and TRBJ2-2, with D maybe TRBD1 (5 bases). V was pared by 0 bases and J by 13 bases, with 12 bases between. Germline CDR1 MRHNA, CDR2 SNTAGT. The CDR3 runs to 13 residues. The CDR3 DNA sequence: TGTGCCAGCAGTGACTCGACGCAGGGATTGCTGTTTTTT. Its translation: CASSDSTQGLLFF.

The rearrangement joins TRBV10-3 to TRBJ2-7; D is possibly TRBD2 (5 bases). The CDR3 is 11 amino acids. CDR1 and CDR2 (germline): ENHRY, SYGVKD. The germline V and J ends were trimmed by 8 bases and 0 bases, with 5 bases remaining between them. CDR3 coding DNA: TGTGCCATCGGGAGCTCCTACGAGCAGTACTTC. This encodes CAIGSSYEQYF.

This clonotype was seen only a few times. The chain couples TRBV3-1 to TRBJ1-4, with D unclear. CDR3 length equals 14 residues. CDR1 and CDR2 from the germline V gene are LGHDT and YNNKEL (reference sequence). Trimming removed 5 bases from V and 8 bases from J, with 15 bases in between. Written as DNA, the CDR3 is TGTGCCAGCAGCTACCGGGCCGCGGGGGAAAAACTGTTTTTT. It is translated as CASSYRAAGEKLFF.

This clonotype was observed a handful of times. The V gene is TRBV7-2, the J gene TRBJ1-6; no firm D call. CDR3 length: 16 residues. Germline V gene data show CDR1 as SGHTA and CDR2 as FQGNSA. V shed 3 bases and J shed 4 bases, with 13 bases lying between them. The CDR3 reads CASSLGVGFYNSPLHF. The CDR3 DNA is TGTGCCAGCAGCTTGGGCGTCGGTTTTTATAATTCACCCCTCCACTTT. Combining the CDR3 with reference TRBV7-2 and TRBJ1-6 gives the whole variable domain GAGVSQSPSNKVTEKGKDVELRCDPISGHTALYWYRQSLGQGLEFLIYFQGNSAPDKSGLPSDRFSAERTGGSVSTLTIQRTQQEDSAVYLCASSLGVGFYNSPLHFGNGTRLTVT.

The J gene is TRBJ1-1, the V gene TRBV20-1; weak D call: TRBD1 (6 bases). Per the germline V gene, CDR1 is DFQATT and CDR2 is SNEGSKA (reference sequence). This CDR3 has 13 residues. Between the trimmed V and J ends, which lost 5 bases and 6 bases, there was a span of 16 bases. CDR3 sequence: CSAPITGSSEAFF. The CDR3 nucleotides read TGCAGTGCTCCCATCACAGGGTCATCTGAAGCTTTCTTT.

This clonotype turned up a few times. The chain is built from TRBV7-8 and TRBJ2-7; D gene uncertain. V dropped 3 bases and J dropped 5 bases, with 14 bases sitting between them. The CDR3 covers 14 residues. Per germline, CDR1 SGHVS and CDR2 FQNEAQ. CDR3 sequence reads: CASSLGSLADEQYF. In DNA form, the CDR3 reads TGTGCCAGCAGCTTGGGTTCTCTTGCCGACGAGCAGTACTTC. Full variable domain (outside the CDR3, taken from reference TRBV7-8 and TRBJ2-7): GAGVSQSPRYKVAKRGQDVALRCDPISGHVSLFWYQQALGQGPEFLTYFQNEAQLDKSGLPSDRFFAERPEGSVSTLKIQRTQQEDSAVYLCASSLGSLADEQYFGPGTRLTVT.

This sequence joins TRBV25-1 and TRBJ2-7; D uncertain. Germline CDR1 is MGHDK and CDR2 is SYGVNS. Trimming took off 6 bases at V and 0 bases at J, with 9 bases between the two ends. There are 13 residues in the CDR3. In nucleotides, the CDR3 is TGTGCCAGCAGCAGCCTCCACTCCTACGAGCAGTACTTC. Translating it yields CASSSLHSYEQYF.

This clonotype has ten or more counts. This chain connects TRBV29-1 to TRBJ2-1, with a tentative D call TRBD1 (5 bases). The length of the CDR3 is 12 residues. From germline, CDR1 is SQVTM and CDR2 ANQGSEA. The V gene lost 4 bases and the J gene lost 10 bases, with 14 bases spanning the gap. CDR3 sequence (DNA): TGCAGCGTTGCCCCAACAGGAAAAGAGCAGTTCTTC. It is translated as CSVAPTGKEQFF.

This clonotype has only a few counts. V usage is TRBV15 and J usage is TRBJ2-7, with D possibly called TRBD1 or TRBD2 (6 bases each). This CDR3 has 19 residues. With 0 bases removed from V and 3 bases from J, the gap between germline ends came to 24 bases. The germline V gene encodes CDR1 LNHNV and CDR2 YYDKDF (reference sequence). Here the CDR3 DNA reads TGTGCCACCAGCAGAGATCGGGGGCCTGTTGCGAGCGGATACTACGAGCAGTACTTC. It translates to CATSRDRGPVASGYYEQYF.

The chain employs TRBV12-3 or TRBV12-4 and TRBJ2-3, with a possible D match to TRBD1 (6 bases). V lost 0 bases and J lost 4, with 17 bases in between. The CDR3 is 17 residues long. CDR3 sequence (DNA): TGTGCCAGCAGTTTAGCGCAGACAGGCCTTTTGGCAGATACGCAGTATTTT. This codes for CASSLAQTGLLADTQYF.

On this clonotype: One junction end does not reproduce the germline sequence, and a read error may be involved. V usage is TRBV9 and J usage is TRBJ2-1; TRBD2 matches at 9 bases. Germline CDR1 and CDR2: SGDLS and YYNGEE. This CDR3 region has 16 residues. CDR3 region: CASSALAGSSYIEQFF. DNA for the CDR3: TGTGCCAGCAGCGCTCTAGCGGGGAGCTCCTACATTGAGCAGTTCTTC.

In this sample, this clonotype turned up many times. The rearrangement uses TRBV5-4 and TRBJ2-3; 8 bases are shared with TRBD2. J was trimmed by 1 base and V by 0 bases; bases with no gene match: 13. This CDR3 is built from 19 residues. Germline V gene data show CDR1 as SGHNT and CDR2 as YYREEE (reference sequence). DNA of the CDR3: TGTGCCAGCAGCTTGGGTCCCTCCGGGACTAGGGGACGCACAGATACGCAGTATTTT. Its protein is CASSLGPSGTRGRTDTQYF. The variable domain in full, with the rest retrieved from reference TRBV5-4 and TRBJ2-3, is ETGVTQSPTHLIKTRGQQVTLRCSSQSGHNTVSWYQQALGQGPQFIFQYYREEENGRGNFPPRFSGLQFPNYSSELNVNALELDDSALYLCASSLGPSGTRGRTDTQYFGPGTRLTVL.

This clonotype was detected many times. The chain couples TRBV6-5 to TRBJ1-5; no reliable D call. Germline V gene data show CDR1 as MNHEY and CDR2 as SVGAGI. Trimming took off 6 bases at V and 7 bases at J, with 13 bases between the two ends. The CDR3 totals 13 residues. The CDR3 region has the DNA TGTGCCAGCAGGCAGGCGGGAGGGCAGCCCCAGCATTTT. Protein sequence: CASRQAGGQPQHF.

This clonotype was seen ten or more times. V usage is TRBV2 and J usage is TRBJ2-2, with 7 positions matching TRBD2. Germline V gives CDR1 SNHLY, CDR2 FYNNEI. The V and J ends lost 2 bases and 0 bases, in that order; junction bases with no gene match: 15. The CDR3 totals 20 residues. The chain's CDR3 is CASSEWKVGSGTANTGELFF. CDR3 in DNA: TGTGCCAGCAGTGAATGGAAGGTTGGGAGCGGGACCGCGAACACCGGGGAGCTGTTTTTT.

The chain combines TRBV29-1 with TRBJ2-3; no reliable D call. Trimming pared 4 bases from V and 4 bases from J, leaving 9 bases between. In germline, CDR1 is SQVTM, CDR2 ANQGSEA. CDR3 length: 12 amino acids. CDR3 nucleotides: TGCAGCGTTGTAGAAGCAGCAGATACGCAGTATTTT. Protein: CSVVEAADTQYF.

The chain employs TRBV7-9 and TRBJ2-3, with 12 bases matching TRBD2. The CDR3 is 19 residues long. V shed 1 base, J shed 0 bases, and the junction held 8 bases outside the gene matches. Germline assignment: CDR1 SEHNR and CDR2 FQNEAQ (reference sequence). In DNA, the CDR3 is TGTGCCAGCAGCTTAGGCCGCCTAGCGGGGGGGCCCAGCACAGATACGCAGTATTTT. This encodes CASSLGRLAGGPSTDTQYF.

The chain couples TRBV6-6 to TRBJ1-5, with D possibly being TRBD1 (6 bases). Germline CDR1 is MNHNY and CDR2 is SVGAGI (reference sequence). This CDR3 region has 13 residues. V was clipped by 6 bases and J by 4 bases, with 10 bases between them. The DNA for the CDR3 is TGTGCCAGCAGAGAGGACAGAAATCAGCCCCAGCATTTT. Translating gives CASREDRNQPQHF.

The rearrangement uses TRBV10-3 and TRBJ2-3; unclear D gene. This CDR3 region has 12 residues. Germline-derived CDR1 and CDR2 are ENHRY and SYGVKD. With 5 bases removed from V and 6 bases from J, the gap between germline ends came to 9 bases. CDR3 protein: CAISNLVDTQYF. The CDR3 nucleotides read TGTGCCATCAGTAACTTGGTGGATACGCAGTATTTT.

Here the CDR3 reads CASSLAGRPNTEAFF. The CDR3 DNA reads as TGTGCCAGCAGCTTGGCCGGCAGGCCGAACACTGAAGCTTTCTTT. The chain carries TRBV5-6 and TRBJ1-1; D uncertain. Per the germline V gene, CDR1 is SGHDT and CDR2 is YYEEEE. Deletions cut 0 bases from V and 1 base from J, with 10 bases between. The CDR3 length is 15 residues.

The chain has TRBV7-9 and TRBJ1-1; D might be TRBD1 (6 bases). The CDR3 sequence is 14 residues long. CDR1 is SEHNR and CDR2 is FQNEAQ in the germline V gene (reference sequence). V shed 0 bases and J shed 6 bases, with 11 bases lying between them. CDR3 sequence reads: CASSLAGADAEAFF. The DNA of the CDR3 is TGTGCCAGCAGCTTAGCGGGGGCTGACGCTGAAGCTTTCTTT.